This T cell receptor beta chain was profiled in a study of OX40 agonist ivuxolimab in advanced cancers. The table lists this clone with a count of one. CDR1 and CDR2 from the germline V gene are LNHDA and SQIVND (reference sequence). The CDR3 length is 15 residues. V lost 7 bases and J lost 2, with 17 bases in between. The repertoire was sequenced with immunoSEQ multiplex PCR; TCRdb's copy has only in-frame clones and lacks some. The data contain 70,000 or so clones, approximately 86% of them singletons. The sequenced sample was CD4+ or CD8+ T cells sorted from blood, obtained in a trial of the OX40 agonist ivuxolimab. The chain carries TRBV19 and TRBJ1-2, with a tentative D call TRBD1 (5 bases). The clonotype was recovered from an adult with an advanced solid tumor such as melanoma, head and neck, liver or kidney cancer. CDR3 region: CASKAGVGVNYGYTF. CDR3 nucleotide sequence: TGTGCCAGTAAGGCGGGTGTAGGGGTGAACTATGGCTACACCTTC.